The clone carrying this TCR beta chain appeared a few times. The antigen is unknown. Sample time point: sample taken at primary tumor resection. No cell sorting; template was whole RNA from tumor, lung tissue or PBMC. The donors comprised roughly 71 untreated early-stage non-small cell lung cancer patients. The data stem from a study of spatial heterogeneity in lung cancer. General study points: In blood, ubiquitous expanded tumor TCRs appeared more at resection than follow-up.

The library protocol tagged each TCR cDNA with a unique molecular identifier. TCRdb called the 5' RACE reads again in MiXCR, with one record for every CDR3 protein. The data hold about 4,900 distinct CDR3 sequences, with roughly 17% observed a single time. V shed 0 bases and J shed 5 bases, with 5 bases lying between them. Germline V gene sequence: CDR1 SGHRS, CDR2 YFSETQ. This CDR3 has 12 residues. The rearrangement uses TRBV5-1 and TRBJ1-1; D may be TRBD1 (5 bases). Sequencing used PBMCs, obtained at surgery. This TCR was recovered from a male donor with early-stage non-small cell lung cancer. This chain's CDR3 is CASSLEGTEAFF. The CDR3 DNA follows: TGCGCCAGCAGCTTGGAGGGGACTGAAGCTTTCTTT.